The rows below give T cell receptor beta chains drawn from one sample of a study of regulatory T cells in long-lasting Graves disease. TCRdb re-called the multiplex PCR reads through MiXCR, storing one row per CDR3 protein. The sample lists 350,000 to 450,000 distinct CDR3 sequences; 15% were seen once. These same records also appear under a second study, on T cells in Graves' hyperthyroidism and ophthalmopathy.

This specimen was peripheral blood mononuclear cells (PBMCs), taken at new diagnosis, from a patient treated with antithyroid drugs. The receptors originated from a woman in her forties with Graves disease. CDR3s include the opening cysteine and the closing phenylalanine or tryptophan. The D gene is left open where the match is weak. Not all rows give a size; the values are once, few, many and, for expanded clones, a class.

j_call clone_size cdr3_length v_call d_call cdr3_aa cdr3_nt
TRBJ2-2 . 16 TRBV19 TRBD1 CASSIAGTVNTGELFF TGTGCCAGTAGTATAGCTGGGACAGTGAACACCGGGGAGCTGTTTTTT
TRBJ2-7 few 15 TRBV5-4 TRBD1 CASSFNDRGSYEQYF TGTGCCAGCAGCTTCAACGACAGGGGGTCCTACGAGCAGTACTTC
TRBJ2-3 few 15 TRBV20-1 . CSARVVGGITDTQYF TGCAGTGCTAGGGTGGTTGGCGGGATCACAGATACGCAGTATTTT
TRBJ2-3 few 15 TRBV19 TRBD2 CASSIPSGSTDTQYF TGTGCCAGTAGTATTCCGAGCGGGAGTACAGATACGCAGTATTTT
TRBJ1-1 many 14 TRBV2 . CASSDRQAGTEAFF TGTGCCAGCAGTGATCGGCAGGCGGGCACTGAAGCTTTCTTT
TRBJ1-6 many 14 TRBV7-2 TRBD1 CASSNRQGSSPLHF TGTGCCAGCAGCAACCGACAGGGGAGTTCACCCCTCCACTTT
TRBJ2-1 many 14 TRBV30 TRBD2 CAWISGLAFNEQFF TGTGCCTGGATCTCGGGACTAGCGTTCAATGAGCAGTTCTTC
TRBJ2-7 many 17 TRBV28 TRBD1 CASRPGQGLGGYYEQYF TGTGCCAGCAGACCGGGACAGGGGTTGGGCGGGTACTACGAGCAGTACTTC
TRBJ2-5 many 17 TRBV11-3 . CASSHPSRLGVQETQYF TGTGCCAGCAGCCACCCCTCCAGGTTGGGGGTCCAAGAGACCCAGTACTTC
TRBJ1-1 . 13 TRBV25-1 . CASVDRLNTEAFF TGTGCCAGCGTCGACAGGTTGAACACTGAAGCTTTCTTT
TRBJ2-7 many 14 TRBV27 . CASSPRQIAYEQYF TGTGCCAGCAGTCCGCGACAGATAGCCTACGAGCAGTACTTC
TRBJ2-1 few 15 TRBV6-1 TRBD2 CASSVASGRYNEQFF TGTGCCAGCAGTGTTGCTAGCGGGAGGTACAATGAGCAGTTCTTC
TRBJ2-1 many 14 TRBV20-1 . CSARDKSLTDEQFF TGCAGTGCTAGAGATAAGTCCCTCACGGATGAGCAGTTCTTC
TRBJ2-2 many 16 TRBV20-1 TRBD1 CSARDRDRGITGELFF TGCAGTGCTAGGGACCGGGACAGGGGTATCACCGGGGAGCTGTTTTTT
TRBJ1-2 many 15 TRBV28 . CASSLRWRGNYGYTF TGTGCCAGCAGTTTGAGGTGGAGGGGGAACTATGGCTACACCTTC
TRBJ2-5 . 15 TRBV12-3/TRBV12-4 TRBD2 CASSLGGASAETQYF TGTGCCAGCAGCCTGGGAGGGGCTAGCGCAGAGACCCAGTACTTC
TRBJ2-3 . 16 TRBV7-2 TRBD2 CASSLDASGRAGTQYF TGTGCCAGCAGCTTAGACGCTAGCGGGAGGGCCGGTACGCAGTATTTT
TRBJ2-5 few 18 TRBV5-5 . CASSLGTPRQDIKETQYF TGTGCCAGCAGCTTGGGGACCCCCAGGCAGGATATCAAAGAGACCCAGTACTTC
TRBJ2-1 many 14 TRBV2 TRBD2 CASRTGTSHNEQFF TGTGCCAGCAGAACCGGGACTAGCCACAATGAGCAGTTCTTC
TRBJ2-3 many 15 TRBV28 TRBD2 CASSLGKREADTQYF TGTGCCAGCAGTCTTGGGAAGCGGGAGGCAGATACGCAGTATTTT
TRBJ1-4 few 17 TRBV5-1 . CASRDSGATATNEKLFF TGCGCCAGCAGGGATTCGGGGGCAACAGCAACTAATGAAAAACTGTTTTTT
TRBJ2-7 many 15 TRBV20-1 . CSARDGGRGPYEQYF TGCAGTGCTAGAGATGGGGGGCGAGGCCCCTACGAGCAGTACTTC
TRBJ2-3 . 15 TRBV28 TRBD1 CACSLRQGASDTQYF TGTGCCTGCAGTTTGAGGCAGGGGGCCAGCGATACGCAGTATTTT
TRBJ1-1 few 15 TRBV5-1 TRBD1 CASSGGQGAYTEAFF TGCGCCAGCAGCGGAGGACAGGGGGCGTATACTGAAGCTTTCTTT
TRBJ2-7 few 15 TRBV28 . CASSPDYRGSYEQYF TGTGCCAGCAGCCCTGACTACAGAGGCTCCTACGAGCAGTACTTC
TRBJ2-1 . 17 TRBV24-1 TRBD2 CATSDGGLAGSYNEQFF TGTGCCACCAGTGATGGTGGATTAGCGGGATCCTACAATGAGCAGTTCTTC
TRBJ2-3 many 17 TRBV28 . CASSPRPGIESTDTQYF TGTGCCAGCAGTCCCCGCCCCGGGATAGAGTCAACAGATACGCAGTATTTT
TRBJ2-2 many 18 TRBV5-1 . CASSLRTGGGRSTGELFF TGCGCCAGCAGCTTGAGGACAGGAGGCGGGAGAAGCACCGGGGAGCTGTTTTTT
TRBJ2-3 many 16 TRBV28 . CASSLRGGPRADTQYF TGTGCCAGCAGTTTAAGAGGAGGGCCTCGTGCAGATACGCAGTATTTT
TRBJ2-7 many 17 TRBV5-5 TRBD1 CASSPLSSGQSSYEQYF TGTGCCAGCAGCCCTCTCTCCTCGGGACAGAGCTCCTACGAGCAGTACTTC
TRBJ2-3 many 16 TRBV20-1 TRBD2 CSADNRLAVNTDTQYF TGCAGTGCTGATAATCGACTAGCGGTAAACACAGATACGCAGTATTTT
TRBJ2-1 many 15 TRBV11-2 . CASSPPDTLYNEQFF TGTGCCAGCAGCCCGCCGGACACGTTGTACAATGAGCAGTTCTTC
TRBJ2-1 few 14 TRBV4-1 . CASSQDLGPGEQFF TGCGCCAGCAGCCAAGATCTAGGGCCCGGTGAGCAGTTCTTC
TRBJ2-5 many 18 TRBV10-3 TRBD2 CAISELRLAGVSEETQYF TGTGCCATCAGTGAGCTAAGGCTAGCGGGGGTTTCTGAAGAGACCCAGTACTTC
TRBJ1-1 . 13 TRBV15 . CATSIGENTEAFF TGTGCCACCAGCATAGGTGAGAACACTGAAGCTTTCTTT